One sample yielded the 31 T cell receptor beta chains listed below, sequenced in a study of blood T cell repertoires in COVID-19. Clones were sequenced by immunoSEQ multiplex PCR, and TCRdb holds only the in-frame ones, with some missing. This sample yields about 290,000 clones, of which 85% are seen a single time; 4.1% belongs to the top ten. The sequenced material came from peripheral blood. These receptors were taken from a woman in her fifties or sixties with active or convalescent COVID-19.

This chain uses TRBV7-7 with TRBJ2-5; TRBD2 is a possible D gene (5 bases). This CDR3 comprises 13 residues. The V end lost 1 base, the J end lost 7 bases, and 10 bases lay between the germline ends. CDR1 is SSHAT, CDR2 FNYEAQ, per germline (reference sequence). In DNA form, the CDR3 reads TGTGCCAGCAGCTTAGAGGGTGGAGGGACCCAGTACTTC. Translated: CASSLEGGGTQYF.

This clone appeared a few times. The chain uses TRBV7-9 and TRBJ2-2, with a possible D match to TRBD1 (5 bases). This CDR3 contains 16 residues. CDR1 is SEHNR, CDR2 FQNEAQ, per germline (reference sequence). V shed 8 bases and J shed 1 base, with 17 bases lying between them. The CDR3 spells CASGQGIIGNTGELFF. CDR3 DNA sequence: TGTGCCAGCGGGCAGGGTATAATCGGGAACACCGGGGAGCTGTTTTTT.

The V and J genes are TRBV5-1 and TRBJ1-4; D not certain. V was shortened by 7 bases and J by 3 bases, with 16 bases between the two germline ends. There are 15 residues in the CDR3. Germline CDR1 SGHRS, CDR2 YFSETQ. The CDR3, as DNA: TGCGCCAGCTCCCGGGATCGGGTTCCTAATGAAAAACTGTTTTTT. It yields the protein CASSRDRVPNEKLFF.

This clone was observed a handful of times. This chain uses TRBV6-5 with TRBJ1-1; possibly TRBD1 for D (5 bases). The V end lost 8 bases, the J end lost 0 bases, and 13 bases lay between the germline ends. Germline values: CDR1 MNHEY, CDR2 SVGAGI. The CDR3 runs to 14 residues. The CDR3 DNA reads TGTGCCAGCGTTAGTGGGGGGATGAACACTGAAGCTTTCTTT. Its protein product is CASVSGGMNTEAFF.

The genes are TRBV18 and TRBJ2-3; TRBD2 is a possible D gene (6 bases). V dropped 3 bases and J dropped 2 bases, with 18 bases sitting between them. This CDR3 has 17 residues. From germline, CDR1 is KGHSH and CDR2 LQKENI. CDR3 in DNA: TGTGCCAGCTCACCTTACGGAGGGGTCGCTTCCACAGATACGCAGTATTTT. This encodes CASSPYGGVASTDTQYF.

In this sample, this clone turned up once. The chain recombines TRBV9 with TRBJ2-2; a possible D gene is TRBD2 (5 bases). Between the trimmed V and J ends, which lost 3 bases and 0 bases, there was a span of 12 bases. CDR3 length equals 16 residues. Germline CDR1 is SGDLS and CDR2 is YYNGEE. The CDR3 spells CASSARSGANTGELFF. Written as DNA, the CDR3 is TGTGCCAGCAGCGCCCGGAGCGGTGCGAACACCGGGGAGCTGTTTTTT.

The rearrangement uses TRBV29-1 and TRBJ1-1; D perhaps matches TRBD1 (6 bases). V was clipped by 6 bases and J by 2 bases, with 10 bases between them. CDR3 size: 12 residues. From germline, CDR1 is SQVTM and CDR2 ANQGSEA. The CDR3 coding sequence is TGCAGCGTCGTGGACAGAAACACTGAAGCTTTCTTT. Translated, it gives CSVVDRNTEAFF.

This clone has only a few counts. V gene TRBV5-8 combines with J gene TRBJ2-7; a possible D gene is TRBD1 (5 bases). The CDR3 contains 15 residues. V lost 1 base and J lost 0, with 11 bases in between. The V gene's germline CDR1 is SGHTS and CDR2 YDEGEE. CDR3 region: CASSLRQRSSYEQYF. CDR3 DNA: TGTGCCAGCAGCTTGCGACAGAGGAGCTCCTACGAGCAGTACTTC.

The V call is TRBV4-1, the J call TRBJ1-6; D gene unclear. The germline V gene has CDR1 MGHRA and CDR2 YSYEKL. This CDR3 is 15 amino acids long. Trimming took 0 bases from V and 10 from J, leaving 13 bases between them. The CDR3 loop is CASSQDRKEVSPLHF. DNA for the CDR3: TGCGCCAGCAGCCAAGATCGTAAAGAGGTCTCACCCCTCCACTTT.

The V and J genes are TRBV29-1 and TRBJ2-3; 10 positions agree with TRBD1. Germline CDR1 reads SQVTM; CDR2 reads ANQGSEA. This CDR3 is built from 14 residues. V lost 5 bases to trimming and J lost 6 bases; unmatched junction nucleotides: 8. In DNA, the CDR3 is TGCAGCGTTTCTCTAGGACAGGGGGGGGATACGCAGTATTTT. Its protein product is CSVSLGQGGDTQYF.

V is TRBV5-1 and J is TRBJ1-5; 8 bases match TRBD1. The junction had 15 bases not matched to a gene; V was cut back by 1 base and J by 6 bases. The CDR3 is 18 residues long. CDR1 and CDR2 from the germline V gene are SGHRS and YFSETQ. The CDR3 region is CASSLRPGGMGVGQPQHF. For the CDR3, the DNA is TGCGCCAGCAGCTTGAGGCCAGGGGGCATGGGGGTAGGTCAGCCCCAGCATTTT.

The chain combines TRBV3-1 (or the pseudogene TRBV3-2) with TRBJ2-1; TRBD2 aligns across 13 bases. There are 16 residues in the CDR3. Germline-derived CDR1 and CDR2 are LGHDT and YNNKEL (reference sequence). The ends lost 0 bases at V and 8 bases at J; junction bases unmatched: 4. The DNA for the CDR3 is TGTGCCAGCAGCCAAGAGGGACTAGCGGGGCCATATGAGCAGTTCTTC. This gives the protein CASSQEGLAGPYEQFF.

V usage is TRBV6-6 and J usage is TRBJ1-6, with D tentatively TRBD1 (6 bases). V was shortened by 6 bases and J by 0 bases, with 12 bases between the two germline ends. CDR1 and CDR2 from the germline V gene are MNHNY and SVGAGI (reference sequence). The CDR3 runs 16 residues. The CDR3 spells CASRETGSSYNSPLHF. The CDR3 DNA reads TGTGCCAGCAGAGAAACAGGGAGCTCCTATAATTCACCCCTCCACTTT.

This rearrangement joins TRBV6-5 to TRBJ1-1, with TRBD1 as a possible D gene (5 bases). Germline CDR1 and CDR2: MNHEY and SVGAGI. The V end lost 5 bases, the J end lost 5 bases, and 18 bases lay between the germline ends. The CDR3 consists of 15 residues. The CDR3 loop is CASSPGSRGRTEAFF. The CDR3 DNA reads TGTGCCAGCAGTCCCGGGTCTCGGGGGAGGACTGAAGCTTTCTTT.

The rearrangement uses TRBV25-1 and TRBJ1-1; D uncertain. The CDR3 has 11 residues. CDR1 is MGHDK, CDR2 SYGVNS, per germline. Between the trimmed V and J ends, which lost 9 bases and 7 bases, there was a span of 12 bases. The CDR3 loop reads CASSSGVEAFF. The CDR3 DNA reads TGTGCCAGTAGTAGCGGGGTTGAAGCTTTCTTT.

The chain combines TRBV28 with TRBJ1-2; tentatively, D is TRBD1 (5 bases). The germline gives CDR1 MDHEN, CDR2 SYDVKM. CDR3 length: 14 amino acids. V lost 7 bases and J lost 5, with 17 bases in between. The CDR3 sequence is CASTSGWGEYGYTF. CDR3 in DNA: TGTGCCAGCACCTCCGGGTGGGGGGAGTATGGCTACACCTTC.

The chain is built from TRBV28 and TRBJ1-4; a weak D match, TRBD1 (5 bases). CDR1 and CDR2 (germline): MDHEN, SYDVKM. Trimming removed 6 bases from V and 8 bases from J, with 22 bases in between. CDR3 length: 16 residues. CDR3 sequence: CASSSRPTRADEKLFF. CDR3 bases: TGTGCCAGCAGCTCAAGACCCACCAGGGCGGACGAAAAACTGTTTTTT.

The chain uses TRBV4-1 and TRBJ2-5, with D unresolved. This CDR3 contains 13 residues. Trimming took off 1 base at V and 2 bases at J, with 5 bases between the two ends. Germline-derived CDR1 and CDR2 are MGHRA and YSYEKL. The CDR3, as DNA: TGCGCCAGCAGCCAAGCAATTCAAGAGACCCAGTACTTC. This gives the protein CASSQAIQETQYF.

CDR3 residues: CASRAGFGRNQPQHF. CDR3 nucleotide sequence: TGTGCCAGTAGGGCAGGGTTCGGGCGCAATCAGCCCCAGCATTTT. The rearrangement uses TRBV19 and TRBJ1-5, with TRBD1 as a possible D gene (5 bases). There are 15 residues in the CDR3. Per the germline V gene, CDR1 is LNHDA and CDR2 is SQIVND (reference sequence). V lost 6 bases, J lost 2 bases, and 14 bases lay in between. Combining the CDR3 with reference TRBV19 and TRBJ1-5 gives the whole variable domain DGGITQSPKYLFRKEGQNVTLSCEQNLNHDAMYWYRQDPGQGLRLIYYSQIVNDFQKGDIAEGYSVSREKKESFPLTVTSAQKNPTAFYLCASRAGFGRNQPQHFGDGTRLSIL.

V gene TRBV15 combines with J gene TRBJ2-7; TRBD1 agrees at 9 bases. Germline values: CDR1 LNHNV, CDR2 YYDKDF (reference sequence). The trim removed 7 bases at V and 1 base at J, leaving 5 bases unmatched. The CDR3 extends over 14 amino acids. The CDR3 protein is CATTPTGGSYEQYF. DNA for the CDR3: TGTGCCACCACCCCGACAGGGGGTTCCTACGAGCAGTACTTC.

J is TRBJ2-2 and V is TRBV19, with a tentative D call TRBD1 (6 bases). The CDR3 is 15 residues long. Trimming stripped 5 bases from V and 3 bases from J, with 13 bases between. Germline-derived CDR1 and CDR2 are LNHDA and SQIVND (reference sequence). This CDR3 reads CASSLYRVDTGELFF. The CDR3 DNA reads TGTGCCAGTAGTCTATACAGGGTGGACACCGGGGAGCTGTTTTTT.

The chain uses TRBV6-6 and TRBJ2-3; D is ambiguous. V was shortened by 4 bases and J by 6 bases, with 20 bases between the two germline ends. Germline lookup yields CDR1 MNHNY and CDR2 SVGAGI (reference sequence). The CDR3 sequence is 16 residues long. CDR3 residues: CASSSGGSWFGDTQYF. The CDR3 bases are TGTGCCAGCAGTTCCGGTGGTAGCTGGTTTGGGGATACGCAGTATTTT.

In the case of this clone: One end of the junction does not line up with germline, which may come from a read error. CDR3 sequence (DNA): TGTGCCAACAGCCGCGGGAGGGGGGCGGATACGCAGTATTTT. This translates into CANSRGRGADTQYF. This chain uses TRBV7-8 with TRBJ2-3, with TRBD2 matching over 9 bases. This CDR3 has 14 amino acids. The germline V gene encodes CDR1 SGHVS and CDR2 FQNEAQ.

The chain couples TRBV7-2 to TRBJ2-2, with TRBD2 matching over 12 bases. V shed 6 bases, J shed 6 bases, and the junction held 8 bases outside the gene matches. The CDR3 contains 16 residues. The germline V gene has CDR1 SGHTA and CDR2 FQGNSA. CDR3 sequence (DNA): TGTGCCAGCAGTATGATTCTAGCGGGAGGGGCCGGGGAGCTGTTTTTT. Translation gives CASSMILAGGAGELFF.

The chain carries TRBV27 and TRBJ2-7; 7 nucleotides agree with TRBD1. V was clipped by 5 bases and J by 6 bases; unmatched bases: 16. Germline V gene sequence: CDR1 MNHEY, CDR2 SMNVEV (reference sequence). The CDR3 extends over 16 amino acids. CDR3 amino acids: CASSREPGQRAPEQYF. In DNA, the CDR3 is TGTGCCAGCAGTCGCGAACCGGGACAGAGGGCCCCCGAGCAGTACTTC.

The rearrangement uses TRBV11-2 and TRBJ2-7; 9 bases map to TRBD2. Per germline, CDR1 SGHAT and CDR2 FQNNGV. This CDR3 region has 15 residues. The trim removed 7 bases at V and 2 bases at J, leaving 9 bases unmatched. The CDR3 protein is CASTPRLAETYEQYF. CDR3 bases: TGTGCCAGCACCCCAAGACTAGCGGAAACCTACGAGCAGTACTTC.

The rearrangement joins TRBV28 to TRBJ2-1; 8 bases match TRBD1. CDR3 length: 16 residues. J was trimmed by 7 bases and V by 5 bases; bases with no gene match: 13. Germline CDR1 reads MDHEN; CDR2 reads SYDVKM. The CDR3 DNA sequence: TGTGCCAGCAGTCCCCCCCGCAGGGGGCCGGGTAATGAGCAGTTCTTC. It yields the protein CASSPPRRGPGNEQFF.

V and J are TRBV4-1 and TRBJ2-1, with 9 bases matching TRBD2. Germline lookup yields CDR1 MGHRA and CDR2 YSYEKL. The CDR3 has 16 amino acids. The junction had 6 bases not matched to a gene; V was cut back by 5 bases and J by 1 base. This CDR3 is CASSVLAGPSYNEQFF. CDR3 sequence (DNA): TGCGCCAGCAGCGTACTAGCGGGTCCTTCCTACAATGAGCAGTTCTTC.

V gene TRBV21-1 combines with J gene TRBJ2-1; the DNA was not used to check the table's D call, TRBD2. TRBV21-1 is given as a pseudogene. CDR3 length equals 18 residues. The CDR3, as DNA: TGTGCCAGCAGCAAAAGGGCGGGACTAGCGGTGGGAGGCAATGAGCAGTTCTTC. Its translation is CASSKRAGLAVGGNEQFF.

The V gene is TRBV28, the J gene TRBJ2-3; weak D call: TRBD1 (8 bases). The CDR3 runs to 16 residues. Trimming removed 7 bases at V and 5 bases at J, with 22 bases between. Per germline, CDR1 MDHEN and CDR2 SYDVKM. CDR3 sequence: CASITGGRAHGDTQYF. CDR3 in DNA: TGTGCCAGCATCACAGGGGGGAGGGCCCACGGAGATACGCAGTATTTT.

The chain has TRBV5-8 and TRBJ2-5; TRBD2 matches 9 bases. CDR3 size: 15 residues. From germline, CDR1 is SGHTS and CDR2 YDEGEE. Trimming took 0 bases from V and 4 from J; bases not matched to a gene: 4. In DNA form, the CDR3 reads TGTGCCAGCAGCTTGGGGCGGGAGGGGAGAGAGACCCAGTACTTC. It encodes CASSLGREGRETQYF.